This T cell receptor (beta chain) was recorded in a study of OX40 agonist ivuxolimab in advanced cancers. Study in general: Prior therapy, whether anti-PD-1, anti-PD-L1 or anti-CTLA-4, was allowed, and roughly 40% had some. General study results and limits: CD8+ T cells averaged more expanded clones than CD4+. With doses of 0.1 to 3.0 mg/kg, CD4+ and CD8+ blood T cells had undergone clonal expansion by week 6.

V lost 5 bases to trimming and J lost 8 bases; unmatched junction nucleotides: 3. The CDR3 sequence is 11 residues long. Germline CDR1 reads DFQATT; CDR2 reads SNEGSKA (reference sequence). Using immunoSEQ multiplex PCR, the repertoire was profiled, and TCRdb retains in-frame clones only, with some absent. The data show 70,000 or so clones, around 88% seen once. Comment on this clone: Its antigen is undetermined.

The sequencing used CD4+ or CD8+ T cells sorted from blood, collected in a trial of the OX40 agonist ivuxolimab. The chain couples TRBV20-1 to TRBJ1-2; 9 positions agree with TRBD1. The clonotype originates from an adult with an advanced solid tumor such as melanoma, head and neck, liver or kidney cancer. CDR3 coding DNA: TGCAGTGCTGGGACAGGGACGGGCTACACCTTC. It encodes CSAGTGTGYTF.